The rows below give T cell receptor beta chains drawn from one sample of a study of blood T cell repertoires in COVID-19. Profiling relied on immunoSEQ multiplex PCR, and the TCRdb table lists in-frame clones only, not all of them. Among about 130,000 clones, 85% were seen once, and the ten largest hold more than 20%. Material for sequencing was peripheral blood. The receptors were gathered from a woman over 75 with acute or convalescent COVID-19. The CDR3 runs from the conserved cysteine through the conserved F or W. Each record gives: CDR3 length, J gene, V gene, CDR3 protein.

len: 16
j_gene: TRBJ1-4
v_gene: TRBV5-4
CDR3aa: CASSLGTGATNEKLFF

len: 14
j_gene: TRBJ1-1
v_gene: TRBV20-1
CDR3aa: CSASTGARRTEAFF

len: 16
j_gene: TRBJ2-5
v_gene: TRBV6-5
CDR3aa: CASSYSGTGGRKTQYF

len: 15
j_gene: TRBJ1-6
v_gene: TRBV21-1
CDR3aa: CASREPAGRDSPLHF

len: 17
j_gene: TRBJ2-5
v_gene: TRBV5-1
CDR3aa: CASSLVGGGDNQETQYF

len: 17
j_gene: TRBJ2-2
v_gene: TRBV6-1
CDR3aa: CASSEGLAGGYTGELFF

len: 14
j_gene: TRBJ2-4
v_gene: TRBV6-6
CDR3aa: CASSNNRVKNIQYF

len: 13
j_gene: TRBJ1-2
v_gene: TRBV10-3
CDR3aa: CAISETGTNGYTF

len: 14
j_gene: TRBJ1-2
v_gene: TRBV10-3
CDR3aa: CAISESGENYGYTF

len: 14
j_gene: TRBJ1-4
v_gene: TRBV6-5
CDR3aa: CASRVQGVVEKLFF

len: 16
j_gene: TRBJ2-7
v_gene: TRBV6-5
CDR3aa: CASSYGSTSRVYEQYF

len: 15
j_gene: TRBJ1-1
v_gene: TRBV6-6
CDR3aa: CASSYAGGGAVEAFF

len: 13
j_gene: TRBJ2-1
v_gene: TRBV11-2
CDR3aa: CASSSDRDNEQFF

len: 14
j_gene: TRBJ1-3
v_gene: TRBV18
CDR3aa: CASTSGGWGNTIYF

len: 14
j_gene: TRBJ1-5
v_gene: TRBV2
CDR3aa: CASSGNRDIQPQHF

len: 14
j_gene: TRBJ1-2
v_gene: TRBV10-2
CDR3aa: CASSSYRQSNGYTF

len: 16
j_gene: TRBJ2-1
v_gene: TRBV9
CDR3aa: CASSPNSGGSYNEQFF

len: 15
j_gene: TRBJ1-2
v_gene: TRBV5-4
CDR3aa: CASSLDPGGNYGYTF

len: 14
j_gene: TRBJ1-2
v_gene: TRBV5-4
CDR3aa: CASSGGLLHGGYTF

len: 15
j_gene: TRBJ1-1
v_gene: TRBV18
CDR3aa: CASSPPGQANTEAFF

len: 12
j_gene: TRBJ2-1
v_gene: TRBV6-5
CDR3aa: CASKAGSNEQFF

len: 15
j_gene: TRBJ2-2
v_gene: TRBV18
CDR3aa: CASSPRDSATGELFF

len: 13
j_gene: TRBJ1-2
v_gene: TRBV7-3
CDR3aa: CASSQGQFYGYTF

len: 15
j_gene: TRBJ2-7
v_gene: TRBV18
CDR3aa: CASSRVGQGAYEQYF

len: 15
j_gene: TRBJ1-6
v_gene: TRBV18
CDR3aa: CASSPTGAVNSPLHF

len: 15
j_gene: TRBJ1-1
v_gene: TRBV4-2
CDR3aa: CASSQDMGGNTEAFF

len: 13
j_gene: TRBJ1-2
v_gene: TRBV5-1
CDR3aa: CASSLGPEYGYTF

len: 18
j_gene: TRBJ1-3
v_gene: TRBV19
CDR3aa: CASFSARDRGLSGNTIYF

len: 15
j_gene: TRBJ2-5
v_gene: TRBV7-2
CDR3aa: CASRDQGEVGETQYF

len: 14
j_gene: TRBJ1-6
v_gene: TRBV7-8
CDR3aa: CAITGSSYNSPLHF

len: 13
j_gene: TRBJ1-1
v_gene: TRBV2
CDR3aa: CASGGTGNTEAFF

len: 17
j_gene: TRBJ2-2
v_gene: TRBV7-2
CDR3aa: CASSPSTRQANTGELFF

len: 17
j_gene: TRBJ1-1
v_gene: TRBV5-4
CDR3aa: CASSLDGVGVLNTEAFF

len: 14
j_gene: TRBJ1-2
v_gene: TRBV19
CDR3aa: CASSIDRQVGGYTF

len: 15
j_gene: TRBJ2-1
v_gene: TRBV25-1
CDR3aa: CASTNREAGFHEQFF

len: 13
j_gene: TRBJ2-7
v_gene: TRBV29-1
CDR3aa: CSVEGQGTYEQYF

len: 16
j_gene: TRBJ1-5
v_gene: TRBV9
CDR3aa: CASSVGSGQLNQPQHF

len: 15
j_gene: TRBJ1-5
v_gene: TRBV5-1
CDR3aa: CASSAAGERNQPQHF

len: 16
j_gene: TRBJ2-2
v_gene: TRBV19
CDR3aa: CATRDWRGADTGELFF

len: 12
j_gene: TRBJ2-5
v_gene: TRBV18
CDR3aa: CASSRAQETQYF

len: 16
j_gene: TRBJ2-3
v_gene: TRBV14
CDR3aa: CASSQGLAESTDTQYF

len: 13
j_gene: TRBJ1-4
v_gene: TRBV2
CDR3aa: CASSKSKNEKLFF

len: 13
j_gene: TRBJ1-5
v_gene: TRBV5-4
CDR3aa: CASSPGGNQPQHF

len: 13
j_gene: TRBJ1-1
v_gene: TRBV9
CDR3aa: CASSVGMNTEAFF

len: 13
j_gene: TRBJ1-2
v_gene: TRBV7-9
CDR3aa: CASSLGGGYGYTF